The source of this TCR beta chain is a study of T cell repertoires in cytomegalovirus infection. Study summary: CMV infection plus the matching HLA type was flagged by public TCR beta signatures. Whole-study findings and limits: Using cumulative public TCR beta family frequency, the authors identified those who carried CMV together with the relevant HLA.

About this clonotype itself: Antigen: not known.

V lost 0 bases to trimming and J lost 3 bases, with 16 bases between them. The CDR3 has 16 residues. Germline V CDR1 and CDR2: SGHRS, YFSETQ. TCRdb passed the reads through MiXCR, listing each CDR3 protein once. In the table there are some 680,000 distinct CDR3 sequences, 35% of which are singletons. The clonotype originates from a human donor in good health (CMV status not recorded). Some clones in this sample may be carry-over from other donors' samples. Material for sequencing was PBMCs. This chain links TRBV5-1 with TRBJ2-7, with D perhaps matching TRBD1 or TRBD2 (5 bases each). CDR3 sequence: CASSLGRTGTHYEQYF. The DNA of the CDR3 is TGCGCCAGCAGCTTGGGTCGAACGGGGACCCACTACGAGCAGTACTTC.